Following are 27 T cell receptor beta chains from one sample sequenced in a study of OX40 agonist ivuxolimab in advanced cancers. Method: immunoSEQ multiplex PCR; TCRdb's copy keeps in-frame clones and lacks some. The sample records over 65,000 clones, around 86% being singletons. The specimen was CD4+ or CD8+ T cells sorted from blood, collected in a trial of the OX40 agonist ivuxolimab. These receptors were taken from an adult with an advanced solid tumor such as melanoma, head and neck, liver or kidney cancer.

The rearrangement uses TRBV29-1 and TRBJ2-3; D is unresolved. This CDR3 comprises 14 residues. CDR1 SQVTM and CDR2 ANQGSEA come from the germline V gene. As DNA, the CDR3 is TGCAGTCCCCTCCTCCTAACGACCACAGATACGCAGTATTTT. This gives the protein CSPLLLTTTDTQYF.

The V call is TRBV7-3, the J call TRBJ1-6; D gene ambiguous. This CDR3 contains 13 residues. Trimming took 5 bases from V and 8 from J, leaving 10 bases between them. Germline V gene sequence: CDR1 SGHTA, CDR2 FQGTGA. The CDR3 sequence is CASSLKRDSPLHF. DNA of the CDR3: TGTGCCAGCAGCCTCAAGAGAGATTCACCCCTCCACTTT. The whole variable domain, filled in from reference TRBV7-3 and TRBJ1-6, reads GAGVSQTPSNKVTEKGKYVELRCDPISGHTALYWYRQSLGQGPEFLIYFQGTGAADDSGLPNDRFFAVRPEGSVSTLKIQRTERGDSAVYLCASSLKRDSPLHFGNGTRLTVT.

Remarks on this clone: This CDR3 is missing its conserved last phenylalanine or tryptophan, likely due to a read error. This chain connects TRBV4-1 to TRBJ1-2, with 8 bases identical to TRBD1. Germline V gene sequence: CDR1 MGHRA, CDR2 YSYEKL. The trim removed 0 bases at V and 5 bases at J, leaving 8 bases unmatched. The CDR3 is 16 residues long. CDR3 in DNA: TGCGCCAGCAGCCAAGATTCGGACAGGGTATGGTATGGCTACACCCTC. The encoded protein is CASSQDSDRVWYGYTL.

The V call is TRBV23-1, the J call TRBJ1-2, with a tentative D call TRBD1 (6 bases). TRBV23-1 is recorded as an ORF, its role being uncertain. The CDR3 runs 19 residues. Trimming took 3 bases from V and 0 from J, leaving 23 bases between them. Here the CDR3 DNA reads TGCGCCAGCAGTCATCCCCTTTTGGACAGACCGGCGACTAACTATGGCTACACCTTC. Translated: CASSHPLLDRPATNYGYTF.

This chain uses TRBV6-5 with TRBJ1-2, with a tentative D call TRBD1 (6 bases). This CDR3 is 12 amino acids long. Germline V gene lookup returns CDR1 MNHEY and CDR2 SVGAGI. Between the trimmed V and J ends, which lost 2 bases and 8 bases, there was a span of 9 bases. The chain's CDR3 is CASSYGGRGYTF. The DNA of the CDR3 is TGTGCCAGCAGTTACGGGGGCAGGGGCTACACCTTC.

V usage is TRBV9 and J usage is TRBJ2-7; 13 nucleotides match TRBD2. Germline CDR1 reads SGDLS; CDR2 reads YYNGEE. Losses at the gene ends were 4 bases for V and 4 bases for J; bases not matched to a gene: 2. The length of the CDR3 is 14 residues. In DNA, the CDR3 is TGTGCCAGCAGCAGACTAGCGGGGGGTTACGAGCAGTACTTC. Translation: CASSRLAGGYEQYF.

The chain combines TRBV6-4 with TRBJ2-1; weak D call: TRBD2 (5 bases). The CDR3 runs 14 residues. V gave up 7 bases and J gave up 4 bases, with 14 bases separating them. CDR1 and CDR2 from the germline V gene are MRHNA and SNTAGT. Here the CDR3 reads CASKAELGYNEQFF. In DNA form, the CDR3 reads TGTGCCAGCAAAGCGGAATTGGGGTACAATGAGCAGTTCTTC.

This chain uses TRBV4-2 with TRBJ2-1; the match to TRBD2 covers 9 bases. Germline assignment: CDR1 LGHNA and CDR2 YNFKEQ. Trimming took 0 bases from V and 11 from J; bases not matched to a gene: 11. This CDR3 contains 16 residues. CDR3 region: CASSQDGQRGAIKQFF. The CDR3 nucleotides read TGTGCCAGCAGCCAAGATGGCCAGCGGGGGGCCATAAAGCAGTTCTTC.

The J gene is TRBJ2-5, the V gene TRBV19; D not resolved. Trimming took 7 bases from V and 4 from J, leaving 13 bases between them. This CDR3 is 13 amino acids long. Germline V gives CDR1 LNHDA, CDR2 SQIVND (reference sequence). The CDR3 sequence is CASNQAIGETQYF. CDR3 nucleotides: TGTGCCAGTAACCAGGCCATCGGAGAGACCCAGTACTTC.

The chain joins TRBV28 to TRBJ2-3; TRBD1 matches at 9 bases. This CDR3 is built from 13 residues. CDR1 and CDR2 (germline): MDHEN, SYDVKM. Trimming removed 8 bases from V and 5 bases from J; junction bases left unmatched: 5. The CDR3 DNA reads TGTGCCAGCGACAGGGGGGTTAAAGATACGCAGTATTTT. It specifies CASDRGVKDTQYF.

In DNA, the CDR3 is TGTGCCATCAGTGGGCGGGGGGCTAGCTCCTACGAGCAGTACTTC. This codes for CAISGRGASSYEQYF. This chain links TRBV10-3 with TRBJ2-7; 8 bases align to TRBD2. The CDR3 is made up of 15 amino acids. Per germline, CDR1 ENHRY and CDR2 SYGVKD. Losses at the gene ends were 4 bases for V and 0 bases for J; bases not matched to a gene: 5.

This chain connects TRBV19 to TRBJ1-5; a weak D match, TRBD1 (6 bases). CDR1 is LNHDA and CDR2 is SQIVND in the germline V gene (reference sequence). Trimming shortened V by 0 bases and J by 7 bases, and 10 bases separated the two germline ends. The CDR3 spans 14 residues. The CDR3 DNA sequence: TGTGCCAGTAGTATAGACAGGGGTAGGCAGCCCCAGCATTTT. This codes for CASSIDRGRQPQHF.

This chain links TRBV19 with TRBJ1-1; 7 bases are a match to TRBD1. Germline loops: CDR1 LNHDA, CDR2 SQIVND (reference sequence). The CDR3 consists of 15 residues. V lost 8 bases to trimming and J lost 1 base; unmatched junction nucleotides: 10. The DNA for the CDR3 is TGTGCCAGTTCGGAGGGTAGGACAGGGAACACTGAAGCTTTCTTT. This codes for CASSEGRTGNTEAFF.

The J gene is TRBJ1-2, the V gene TRBV14; 8 bases are a match to TRBD1. Unmatched junction bases numbered 4, after V lost 4 bases and J lost 6 bases. Germline V gene data show CDR1 as SGHDN and CDR2 as FVKESK. This CDR3 comprises 13 residues. The CDR3 loop is CASSPTGANGYTF. In DNA, the CDR3 is TGTGCCAGCAGCCCGACAGGGGCGAATGGCTACACCTTC.

The CDR3 reads CASSLAEANTEAFF. As DNA, the CDR3 is TGTGCCAGCAGCTTAGCTGAGGCGAACACTGAAGCTTTCTTT. This rearrangement joins TRBV7-3 to TRBJ1-1; D not certain. With 2 bases removed from V and 1 base from J, the gap between germline ends came to 8 bases. The germline V gene has CDR1 SGHTA and CDR2 FQGTGA. The CDR3 runs 14 residues.

This clone was recorded once. As DNA, the CDR3 is TGTGCCAGCTCACCGGGCGGGAGTCGGGAGACCCAGTACTTC. The encoded protein is CASSPGGSRETQYF. The chain recombines TRBV18 with TRBJ2-5; 7 nucleotides line up with TRBD2. J gave up 5 bases and V 3 bases, and 6 bases lay outside the gene matches. The germline gives CDR1 KGHSH, CDR2 LQKENI. This CDR3 is built from 14 residues. Full variable domain (outside the CDR3, taken from reference TRBV18 and TRBJ2-5): NAGVMQNPRHLVRRRGQEARLRCSPMKGHSHVYWYRQLPEEGLKFMVYLQKENIIDESGMPKERFSAEFPKEGPSILRIQQVVRGDSAAYFCASSPGGSRETQYFGPGTRLLVL.

The CDR3 is CASSLLAGITYNEQFF. Here the CDR3 DNA reads TGTGCCAGCAGTTTATTGGCAGGGATTACCTACAATGAGCAGTTCTTC. The chain recombines TRBV27 with TRBJ2-1; D possibly corresponds to TRBD1 (5 bases). The germline V gene encodes CDR1 MNHEY and CDR2 SMNVEV (reference sequence). The CDR3 spans 16 residues. The germline V and J ends were trimmed by 1 base and 2 bases, with 12 bases remaining between them.

The chain joins TRBV6-1 to TRBJ1-6; 8 positions agree with TRBD1. The CDR3 loop spans 17 amino acids. The ends lost 3 bases at V and 10 bases at J; junction bases unmatched: 14. The germline gives CDR1 MNHNS, CDR2 SASEGT. CDR3 sequence: CASSERTGYRIGSPLHF. The CDR3 DNA is TGTGCCAGCAGTGAGCGGACAGGGTATAGGATCGGATCACCCCTCCACTTT.

The chain combines TRBV30 with TRBJ1-2; TRBD1 might be the D (6 bases). The germline V gene encodes CDR1 GTSNPN and CDR2 SVGIG (reference sequence). Deletions cut 1 base from V and 8 bases from J, with 11 bases between. This CDR3 comprises 12 residues. For the CDR3, the DNA is TGTGCCTGGAGTGCAGGGGAATCGGGCTACACCTTC. As protein: CAWSAGESGYTF.

The rearrangement links TRBV28 to TRBJ1-5, with no clear D. Germline V CDR1 and CDR2: MDHEN, SYDVKM. Trimming removed 10 bases at V and 3 bases at J, with 22 bases between. This CDR3 has 16 amino acids. The CDR3 DNA follows: TGTGCCACCGTTGGGTCCTCCCCGGGAACCAATCAGCCCCAGCATTTT. This sequence encodes CATVGSSPGTNQPQHF.

The chain combines TRBV18 with TRBJ2-7, with no clear D. CDR3 length equals 15 residues. The germline CDR1 and CDR2 sequences are KGHSH and LQKENI. With 6 bases removed from V and 0 bases from J, the gap between germline ends came to 15 bases. DNA for the CDR3: TGTGCCAGCTCCCAAGGTCAGGCCTTCTCCTACGAGCAGTACTTC. It translates to CASSQGQAFSYEQYF.

The chain recombines TRBV7-9 with TRBJ1-2; tentative D call: TRBD1 (6 bases). This CDR3 comprises 12 residues. Trimming cost V 3 bases and J 8 bases, with 10 bases left between them. The germline V gene encodes CDR1 SEHNR and CDR2 FQNEAQ (reference sequence). In DNA, the CDR3 is TGTGCCAGCAGCTTGGAACAGGGAGGCTACACCTTC. Translating gives CASSLEQGGYTF.

The chain is built from TRBV6-5 and TRBJ1-6; D is uncertain. The V and J ends lost 6 bases and 4 bases respectively, with 13 bases between them. Germline V CDR1 and CDR2: MNHEY, SVGAGI. The CDR3 loop spans 15 amino acids. The CDR3 DNA reads TGTGCCAGCAGGCCCCCCGGGCGTTATAATTCACCCCTCCACTTT. Its protein is CASRPPGRYNSPLHF.

V is TRBV19 and J is TRBJ2-5; the D gene is possibly TRBD1 (6 bases). Germline CDR1 and CDR2: LNHDA and SQIVND (reference sequence). With 6 bases removed from V and 2 bases from J, the gap between germline ends came to 13 bases. This CDR3 has 14 residues. The CDR3, as DNA: TGTGCCAGTAGACCGACAGGTCCACAAGAGACCCAGTACTTC. This sequence encodes CASRPTGPQETQYF.

This clone was seen only a few times. The J gene is TRBJ2-7, the V gene TRBV7-9; 15 nucleotides align to TRBD2. Germline CDR1 is SEHNR and CDR2 is FQNEAQ (reference sequence). V lost 5 bases, J lost 6 bases, and 2 bases stayed unmatched. The CDR3 totals 14 residues. CDR3 coding DNA: TGTGCCAGCAGCCCGGGACTAGCGGGAGGCGAGCAGTACTTC. It specifies CASSPGLAGGEQYF.

The chain recombines TRBV30 with TRBJ2-4; perhaps TRBD1 as D (5 bases). In germline, CDR1 is GTSNPN, CDR2 SVGIG (reference sequence). Deletions cut 2 bases from V and 0 bases from J, with 11 bases between. This CDR3 has 15 amino acids. CDR3 in amino acids: CAWSRGIVAKNIQYF. The CDR3 DNA is TGTGCCTGGAGTAGGGGCATCGTAGCCAAAAACATTCAGTACTTC.

This chain links TRBV20-1 with TRBJ2-3; D is uncertain. The germline V gene encodes CDR1 DFQATT and CDR2 SNEGSKA (reference sequence). The germline V and J ends were trimmed by 5 bases and 6 bases, with 9 bases remaining between them. The CDR3 has 11 residues. CDR3 coding DNA: TGCAGTGCTTTAGGTGGCGATACGCAGTATTTT. Translating gives CSALGGDTQYF.